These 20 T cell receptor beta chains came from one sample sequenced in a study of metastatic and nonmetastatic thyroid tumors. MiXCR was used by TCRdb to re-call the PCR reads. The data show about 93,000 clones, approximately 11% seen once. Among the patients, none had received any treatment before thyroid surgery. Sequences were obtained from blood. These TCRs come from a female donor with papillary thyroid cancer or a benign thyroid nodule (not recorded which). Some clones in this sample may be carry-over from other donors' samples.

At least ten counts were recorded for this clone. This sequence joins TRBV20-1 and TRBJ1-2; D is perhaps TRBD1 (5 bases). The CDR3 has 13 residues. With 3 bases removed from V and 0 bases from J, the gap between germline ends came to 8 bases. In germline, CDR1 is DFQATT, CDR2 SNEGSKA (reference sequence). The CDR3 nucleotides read TGCAGTGCTAGCGACAGTACTAACTATGGCTACACCTTC. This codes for CSASDSTNYGYTF.

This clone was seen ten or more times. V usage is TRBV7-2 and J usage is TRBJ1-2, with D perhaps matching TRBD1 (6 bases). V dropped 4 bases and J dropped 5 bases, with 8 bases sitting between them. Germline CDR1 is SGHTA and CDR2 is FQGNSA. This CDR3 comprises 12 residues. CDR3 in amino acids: CASSSQGYGYTF. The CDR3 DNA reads TGTGCCAGCAGCTCCCAGGGGTATGGCTACACCTTC.

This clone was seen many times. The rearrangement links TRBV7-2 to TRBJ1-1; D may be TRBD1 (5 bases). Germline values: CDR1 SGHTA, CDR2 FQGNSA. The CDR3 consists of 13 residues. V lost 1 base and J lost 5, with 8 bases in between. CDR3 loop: CASSLVRETEAFF. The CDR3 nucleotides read TGTGCCAGCAGCTTAGTCAGGGAGACTGAAGCTTTCTTT.

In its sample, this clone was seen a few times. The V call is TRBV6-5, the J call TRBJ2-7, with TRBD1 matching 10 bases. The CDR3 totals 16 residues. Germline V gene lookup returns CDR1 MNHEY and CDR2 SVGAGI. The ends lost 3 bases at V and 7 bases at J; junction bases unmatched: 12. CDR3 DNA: TGTGCCAGCAGTTATTCCGACAGGGGGCCATCGTCTGAGCAGTACTTC. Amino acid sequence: CASSYSDRGPSSEQYF.

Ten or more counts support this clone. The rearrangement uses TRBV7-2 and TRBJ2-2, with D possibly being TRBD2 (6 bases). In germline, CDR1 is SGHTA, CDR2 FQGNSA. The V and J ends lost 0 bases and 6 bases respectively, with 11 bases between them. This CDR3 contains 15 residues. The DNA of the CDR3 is TGTGCCAGCAGCTTAGCTGCGGGGCCCCCCGGGGAGCTGTTTTTT. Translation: CASSLAAGPPGELFF.

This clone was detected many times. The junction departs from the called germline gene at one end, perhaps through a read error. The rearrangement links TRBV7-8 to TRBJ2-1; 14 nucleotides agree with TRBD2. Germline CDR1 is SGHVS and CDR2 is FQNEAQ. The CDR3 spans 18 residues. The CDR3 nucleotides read TGTGCCAGCAGCTTTCGGACTAGCGGGAGGTTATCCTACAATGGGCAGTTCTTC. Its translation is CASSFRTSGRLSYNGQFF.

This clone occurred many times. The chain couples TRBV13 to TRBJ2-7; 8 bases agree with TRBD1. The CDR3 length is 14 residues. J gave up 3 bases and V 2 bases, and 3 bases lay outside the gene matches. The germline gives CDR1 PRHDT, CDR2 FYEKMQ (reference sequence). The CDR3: CASSLRQGIYEQYF. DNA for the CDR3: TGTGCCAGCAGCTTAAGACAGGGGATCTACGAGCAGTACTTC.

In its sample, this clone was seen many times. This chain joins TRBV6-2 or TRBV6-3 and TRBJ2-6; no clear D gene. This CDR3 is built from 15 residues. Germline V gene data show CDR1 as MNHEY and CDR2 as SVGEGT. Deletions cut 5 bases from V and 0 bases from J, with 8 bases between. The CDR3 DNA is TGTGCCAGCAGTCTCGTGAACTCTGGGGCCAACGTCCTGACTTTC. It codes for CASSLVNSGANVLTF.

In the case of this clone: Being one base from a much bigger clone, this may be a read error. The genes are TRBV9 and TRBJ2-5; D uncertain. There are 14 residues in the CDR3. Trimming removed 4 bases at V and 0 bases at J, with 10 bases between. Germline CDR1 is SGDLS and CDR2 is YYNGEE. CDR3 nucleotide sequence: TGTGCCAGCAGCCTAGGCGGCTACCAAGAGACCCAGTACTTC. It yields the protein CASSLGGYQETQYF. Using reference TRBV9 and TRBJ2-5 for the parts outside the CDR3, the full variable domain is DSGVTQTPKHLITATGQRVTLRCSPRSGDLSVYWYQQSLDQGLQFLIQYYNGEERAKGNILERFSAQQFPDLHSELNLSSLELGDSALYFCASSLGGYQETQYFGPGTRLLVL.

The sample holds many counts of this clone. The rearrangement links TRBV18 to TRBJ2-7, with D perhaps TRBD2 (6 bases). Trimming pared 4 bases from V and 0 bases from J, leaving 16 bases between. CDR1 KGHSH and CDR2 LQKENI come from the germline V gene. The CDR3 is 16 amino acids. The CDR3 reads CASSHRSGGASYEQYF. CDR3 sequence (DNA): TGTGCCAGCTCACACCGGTCGGGCGGGGCCTCCTACGAGCAGTACTTC.

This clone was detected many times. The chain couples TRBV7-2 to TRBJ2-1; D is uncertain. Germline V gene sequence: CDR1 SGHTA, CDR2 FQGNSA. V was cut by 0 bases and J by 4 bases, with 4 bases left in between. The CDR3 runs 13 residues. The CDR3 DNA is TGTGCCAGCAGCTTAGCGTTATACAATGAGCAGTTCTTC. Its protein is CASSLALYNEQFF.

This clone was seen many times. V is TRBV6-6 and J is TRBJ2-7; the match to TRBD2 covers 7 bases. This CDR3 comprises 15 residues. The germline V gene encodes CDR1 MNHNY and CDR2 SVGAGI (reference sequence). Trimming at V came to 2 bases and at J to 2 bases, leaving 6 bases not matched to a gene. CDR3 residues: CASSYAAGTTYEQYF. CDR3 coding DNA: TGTGCCAGCAGTTACGCCGCCGGGACTACCTACGAGCAGTACTTC.

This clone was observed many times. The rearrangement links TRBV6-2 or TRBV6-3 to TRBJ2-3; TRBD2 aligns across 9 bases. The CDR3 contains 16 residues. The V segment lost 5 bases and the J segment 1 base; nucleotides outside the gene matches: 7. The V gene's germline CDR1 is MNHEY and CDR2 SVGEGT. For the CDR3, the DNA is TGTGCCAGCAGTCGGATAGCGGGAGAGGGCACAGATACGCAGTATTTT. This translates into CASSRIAGEGTDTQYF.

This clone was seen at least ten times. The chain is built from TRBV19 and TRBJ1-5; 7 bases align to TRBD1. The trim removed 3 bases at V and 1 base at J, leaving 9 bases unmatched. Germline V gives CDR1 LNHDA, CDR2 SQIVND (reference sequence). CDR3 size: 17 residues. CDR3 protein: CASSILNQGGSNQPQHF. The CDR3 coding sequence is TGTGCCAGTAGTATCTTAAACCAGGGGGGAAGCAATCAGCCCCAGCATTTT.

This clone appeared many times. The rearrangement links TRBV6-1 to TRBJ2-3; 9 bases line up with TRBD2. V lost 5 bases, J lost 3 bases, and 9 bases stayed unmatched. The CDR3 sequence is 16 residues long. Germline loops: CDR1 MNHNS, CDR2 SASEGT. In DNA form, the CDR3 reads TGTGCCAGCAGTCCGGTATTAGCGGGAGTTACAGATACGCAGTATTTT. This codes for CASSPVLAGVTDTQYF.

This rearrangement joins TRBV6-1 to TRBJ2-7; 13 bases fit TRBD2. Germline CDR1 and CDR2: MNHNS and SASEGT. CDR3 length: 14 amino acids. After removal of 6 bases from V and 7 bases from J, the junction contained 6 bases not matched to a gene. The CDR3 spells CASSPGTSGKEQYF. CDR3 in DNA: TGTGCCAGCAGCCCCGGGACTAGCGGGAAGGAGCAGTACTTC.

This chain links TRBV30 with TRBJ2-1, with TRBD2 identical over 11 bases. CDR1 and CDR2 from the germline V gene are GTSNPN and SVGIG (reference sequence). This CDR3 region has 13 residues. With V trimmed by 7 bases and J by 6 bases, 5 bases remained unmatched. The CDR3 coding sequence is TGTGCCTCTATGACTAGCGGGATCAATGAGCAGTTCTTC. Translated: CASMTSGINEQFF.

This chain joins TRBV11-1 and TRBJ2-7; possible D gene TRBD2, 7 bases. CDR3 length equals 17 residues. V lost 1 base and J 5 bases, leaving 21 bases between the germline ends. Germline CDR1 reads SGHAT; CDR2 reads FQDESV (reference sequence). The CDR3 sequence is CASSLVGGLGGGHEQYF. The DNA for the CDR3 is TGTGCCAGCAGCTTAGTTGGTGGGTTGGGAGGGGGTCACGAGCAGTACTTC.

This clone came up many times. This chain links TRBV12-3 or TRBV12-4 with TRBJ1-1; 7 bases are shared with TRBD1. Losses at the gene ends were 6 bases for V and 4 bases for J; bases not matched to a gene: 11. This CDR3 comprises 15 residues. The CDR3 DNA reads TGTGCCAGCAGCTCCCAGGACAGGTGGGGCACTGAAGCTTTCTTT. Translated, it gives CASSSQDRWGTEAFF.

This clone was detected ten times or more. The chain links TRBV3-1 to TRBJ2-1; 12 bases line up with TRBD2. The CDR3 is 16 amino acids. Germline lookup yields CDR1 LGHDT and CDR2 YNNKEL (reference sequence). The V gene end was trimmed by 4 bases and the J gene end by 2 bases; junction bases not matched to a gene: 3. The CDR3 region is CASSRTSGRTYNEQFF. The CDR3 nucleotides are TGTGCCAGCAGCCGAACTAGCGGGAGGACCTACAATGAGCAGTTCTTC.